This entry lists 14 T cell receptor beta chains sequenced from one sample in a study of OX40 agonist ivuxolimab in advanced cancers. Libraries were prepared by immunoSEQ multiplex PCR; TCRdb keeps only in-frame clonotypes and omits some of them. The sample holds over 70,000 clones, approximately 90% seen once. The sequencing here drew on CD4+ or CD8+ T cells sorted from blood, taken in a trial of the OX40 agonist ivuxolimab. Receptor source: an adult with an advanced solid tumor such as melanoma, head and neck, liver or kidney cancer.

The chain combines TRBV11-2 with TRBJ1-2; D not resolved. V dropped 5 bases and J dropped 4 bases, with 23 bases sitting between them. CDR1 is SGHAT and CDR2 is FQNNGV in the germline V gene. The length of the CDR3 is 17 residues. CDR3 nucleotides: TGTGCCAGCAGCAGTCGAACCGGAGACGGAAAGACCTATGGCTACACCTTC. Its protein is CASSSRTGDGKTYGYTF.

CDR3 nucleotide sequence: TGTGCCAGCAGCCCCCAGTCGGCGGCGGCATCCTACGAGCAGTACTTC. Its translation: CASSPQSAAASYEQYF. The chain employs TRBV9 and TRBJ2-7; D is unresolved. Germline CDR1 is SGDLS and CDR2 is YYNGEE. The V and J ends lost 4 bases and 1 base respectively, with 18 bases between them. The CDR3 consists of 16 residues. Full variable domain (outside the CDR3, taken from reference TRBV9 and TRBJ2-7): DSGVTQTPKHLITATGQRVTLRCSPRSGDLSVYWYQQSLDQGLQFLIQYYNGEERAKGNILERFSAQQFPDLHSELNLSSLELGDSALYFCASSPQSAAASYEQYFGPGTRLTVT.

The chain recombines TRBV5-6 with TRBJ2-3; 7 bases align to TRBD1. The CDR3 spans 15 residues. The germline V gene has CDR1 SGHDT and CDR2 YYEEEE. The V segment lost 4 bases and the J segment 4 bases; nucleotides outside the gene matches: 9. The CDR3 loop is CASSLGGAFPDTQYF. The CDR3 bases are TGTGCCAGCAGCCTAGGGGGCGCTTTTCCAGATACGCAGTATTTT.

V is TRBV7-3 and J is TRBJ2-7, with TRBD2 identical over 11 bases. Germline V CDR1 and CDR2: SGHTA, FQGTGA. The length of the CDR3 is 17 residues. Germline trimming cut 2 bases from V and 8 bases from J; bases unmatched to any gene: 14. The CDR3 bases are TGTGCCAGCAGCTTAGGGCTAGCGGGAGGATCCCTACGACAGCAGTACTTC. Translated, it gives CASSLGLAGGSLRQQYF. The variable domain in full, completed from reference TRBV7-3 and TRBJ2-7, reads GAGVSQTPSNKVTEKGKYVELRCDPISGHTALYWYRQSLGQGPEFLIYFQGTGAADDSGLPNDRFFAVRPEGSVSTLKIQRTERGDSAVYLCASSLGLAGGSLRQQYFGPGTRLTVT.

Here the CDR3 DNA reads TGTGCCAGCAGTTTGCCCGGGACAAACTATGGCTACACCTTC. Encoded protein: CASSLPGTNYGYTF. V is TRBV6-5 and J is TRBJ1-2; D is possibly TRBD1 (6 bases). CDR3 length: 14 amino acids. The germline V gene encodes CDR1 MNHEY and CDR2 SVGAGI. Trimming took 4 bases from V and 2 from J, leaving 11 bases between them.

V usage is TRBV7-9 and J usage is TRBJ1-2; 12 bases align to TRBD1. The length of the CDR3 is 19 residues. Unmatched junction bases numbered 10, after V lost 2 bases and J lost 0 bases. The germline CDR1 and CDR2 sequences are SEHNR and FQNEAQ (reference sequence). The CDR3 DNA follows: TGTGCCAGCAGCTTACCCACTCCGGGACAGGGGGCCCCTAACTATGGCTACACCTTC. Translation: CASSLPTPGQGAPNYGYTF.

This clone was recorded only once. CDR3 nucleotides: TGTGCCAGTCGTTCCCGGACCGGGACTAACTATGGCTACACCTTC. Protein sequence: CASRSRTGTNYGYTF. J is TRBJ1-2 and V is TRBV28, with D unclear. Per germline, CDR1 MDHEN and CDR2 SYDVKM. The CDR3 is made up of 15 amino acids. Deletions cut 9 bases from V and 0 bases from J, with 17 bases between.

The genes are TRBV27 and TRBJ2-3; D is undetermined. CDR1 and CDR2 from the germline V gene are MNHEY and SMNVEV (reference sequence). This CDR3 comprises 12 residues. V lost 10 bases to trimming and J lost 6 bases, with 14 bases between them. As DNA, the CDR3 is TGTGCCACCAGCCCCCAAAGGGATACGCAGTATTTT. Protein: CATSPQRDTQYF.

The rearrangement uses TRBV7-8 and TRBJ2-5, with TRBD2 matching over 11 bases. Germline V gives CDR1 SGHVS, CDR2 FQNEAQ. The CDR3 extends over 19 amino acids. V was clipped by 7 bases and J by 4 bases; unmatched bases: 20. Here the CDR3 reads CASTLSPLAGGQGRETQYF. In DNA, the CDR3 is TGTGCCAGCACCCTTAGCCCCCTAGCGGGAGGCCAGGGGCGAGAGACCCAGTACTTC.

The CDR3 DNA reads as TGCGCCAGCAGCTTAACGGCCAGGGGGCCGGGCTACACCTTC. This gives the protein CASSLTARGPGYTF. The chain couples TRBV5-1 to TRBJ1-2, with TRBD1 matching over 8 bases. The germline CDR1 and CDR2 sequences are SGHRS and YFSETQ. The CDR3 is 14 residues long. V dropped 2 bases and J dropped 8; count of bases not matched to a gene: 8.

The chain links TRBV7-3 to TRBJ2-1, with 12 bases that match TRBD1. The V gene end was trimmed by 1 base and the J gene end by 9 bases; junction bases not matched to a gene: 4. The CDR3 has 15 residues. Germline V gene lookup returns CDR1 SGHTA and CDR2 FQGTGA. For the CDR3, the DNA is TGTGCCAGCAGCTTAATGGGGACAGGGGGCTCTGAGCAGTTCTTC. Its protein is CASSLMGTGGSEQFF. The variable domain in full, completed from reference TRBV7-3 and TRBJ2-1, reads GAGVSQTPSNKVTEKGKYVELRCDPISGHTALYWYRQSLGQGPEFLIYFQGTGAADDSGLPNDRFFAVRPEGSVSTLKIQRTERGDSAVYLCASSLMGTGGSEQFFGPGTRLTVL.

V and J are TRBV6-5 and TRBJ2-2; D is undetermined. There are 13 residues in the CDR3. Germline CDR1 and CDR2: MNHEY and SVGAGI. Trimming pared 8 bases from V and 9 bases from J, leaving 16 bases between. CDR3 sequence reads: CASGMGRNRELFF. DNA of the CDR3: TGTGCCAGCGGAATGGGTCGGAATCGGGAGCTGTTTTTT.

The gene calls are TRBV28 and TRBJ2-7; 7 nucleotides align to TRBD2. The CDR3 extends over 15 amino acids. Germline trimming cut 4 bases from V and 2 bases from J; bases unmatched to any gene: 8. From germline, CDR1 is MDHEN and CDR2 SYDVKM. CDR3 sequence reads: CASSWGGRGTYEQYF. The CDR3 DNA sequence: TGTGCCAGCAGTTGGGGCGGGAGAGGTACCTACGAGCAGTACTTC.

The chain links TRBV7-8 to TRBJ2-7; D assignment may be TRBD1 or TRBD2 (5 bases each). The V and J ends lost 4 bases and 4 bases respectively, with 8 bases between them. There are 12 residues in the CDR3. The germline gives CDR1 SGHVS, CDR2 FQNEAQ. The CDR3 nucleotides are TGTGCCAGCAGCTGGGACGGTTACGAGCAGTACTTC. Translating it yields CASSWDGYEQYF.